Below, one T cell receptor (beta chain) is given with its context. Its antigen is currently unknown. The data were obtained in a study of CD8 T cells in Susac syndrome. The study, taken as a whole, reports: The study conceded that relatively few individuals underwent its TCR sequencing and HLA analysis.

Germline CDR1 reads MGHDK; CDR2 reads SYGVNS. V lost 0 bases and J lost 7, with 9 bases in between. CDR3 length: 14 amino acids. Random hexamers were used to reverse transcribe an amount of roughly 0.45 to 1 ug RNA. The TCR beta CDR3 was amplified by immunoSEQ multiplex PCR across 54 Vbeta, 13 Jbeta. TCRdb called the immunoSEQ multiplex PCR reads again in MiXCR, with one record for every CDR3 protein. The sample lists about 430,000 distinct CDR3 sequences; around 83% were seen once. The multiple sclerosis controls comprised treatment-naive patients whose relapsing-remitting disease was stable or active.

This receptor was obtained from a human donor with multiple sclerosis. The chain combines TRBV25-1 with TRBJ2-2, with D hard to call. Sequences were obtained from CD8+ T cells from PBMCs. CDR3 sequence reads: CASSEYLGSGELFF. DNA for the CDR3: TGTGCCAGCAGTGAATATCTTGGAAGCGGGGAGCTGTTTTTT. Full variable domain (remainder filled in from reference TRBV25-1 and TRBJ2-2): EADIYQTPRYLVIGTGKKITLECSQTMGHDKMYWYQQDPGMELHLIHYSYGVNSTEKGDLSSESTVSRIRTEHFPLTLESARPSHTSQYLCASSEYLGSGELFFGEGSRLTVL.